What follows are 19 T cell receptor beta chains derived from one specimen sequenced in a study of blood T cell repertoires in COVID-19. Generated by immunoSEQ multiplex PCR, the TCRdb table keeps only in-frame clones and is missing some. The repertoire holds fewer than 70,000 clones, with about four fifths as singletons. Sequences were obtained from peripheral blood. All receptors come from a human donor in a cohort sampled during active COVID-19.

This chain connects TRBV12-2 to TRBJ1-2; TRBD1 is the table's D call, not checked against the DNA. TRBV12-2 represents a pseudogene. This CDR3 spans 14 amino acids. The CDR3 bases are TGTGCAAGTCGCTTAGCACGTTACAGGGATGGCTACACCTTC. This translates into CASRLARYRDGYTF.

This chain links TRBV6-1 with TRBJ2-7; D possibly corresponds to TRBD1 (6 bases). This CDR3 region has 14 residues. CDR1 is MNHNS, CDR2 SASEGT, per germline. V lost 1 base and J 2 bases, leaving 9 bases between the germline ends. The CDR3, as DNA: TGTGCCAGCAGTGAAGGACAGGCCACCTACGAGCAGTACTTC. Its translation: CASSEGQATYEQYF.

The chain employs TRBV24-1 and TRBJ2-7; 7 bases match TRBD2. This CDR3 is built from 14 residues. The J segment lost 5 bases and the V segment lost 1 base, leaving 4 bases of the junction unmatched. Germline lookup yields CDR1 KGHDR and CDR2 SFDVKD. The CDR3 reads CATSDLGGGNEQYF. The DNA for the CDR3 is TGTGCCACCAGTGATTTAGGCGGGGGTAACGAGCAGTACTTC.

Only a few counts were recorded for this clone. This chain links TRBV7-9 with TRBJ1-6, with TRBD1 matching over 7 bases. V was pared by 5 bases and J by 5 bases, with 3 bases of the junction left unmatched. Germline V lookup: CDR1 SEHNR, CDR2 FQNEAQ (reference sequence). CDR3 length: 14 residues. The CDR3 sequence is CASSLGQHNSPLHF. The DNA for the CDR3 is TGTGCCAGCAGCCTGGGACAGCATAATTCACCCCTCCACTTT.

The V gene is TRBV6-5, the J gene TRBJ1-4; 8 bases match TRBD1. Germline lookup yields CDR1 MNHEY and CDR2 SVGAGI. The CDR3 totals 14 residues. Trimming cost V 5 bases and J 10 bases; bases outside gene matches: 9. This CDR3 reads CASSLGQGWGKLFF. Here the CDR3 DNA reads TGTGCCAGCAGTCTCGGACAGGGTTGGGGAAAACTGTTTTTT.

The chain joins TRBV12-2 to TRBJ2-3; the DNA was not used to check the table's D call, TRBD1. TRBV12-2 is given as a pseudogene. This CDR3 contains 16 residues. CDR3 DNA: TGTGCAAGTCGCTATGGGGGGGACAGGGTCTGCGATACGCAGTATTTT. Its translation is CASRYGGDRVCDTQYF.

The chain recombines TRBV29-1 with TRBJ2-7; D is ambiguous. The ends were cut back, 4 bases at V and 0 bases at J, with 13 bases in the middle. This CDR3 contains 14 residues. Per germline, CDR1 SQVTM and CDR2 ANQGSEA. DNA of the CDR3: TGCAGCGTTGGAATGAGTTTGAGCTCCTACGAGCAGTACTTC. Residues: CSVGMSLSSYEQYF.

The CDR3 region has the DNA TGTGCCATCAGTGAGTCTCCATCTAATGAAAAACTGTTTTTT. Protein product: CAISESPSNEKLFF. The rearrangement joins TRBV10-3 to TRBJ1-4, with D hard to call. CDR1 is ENHRY and CDR2 is SYGVKD in the germline V gene. The CDR3 contains 14 residues. V was clipped by 0 bases and J by 3 bases, with 5 bases between them.

This chain joins TRBV10-2 and TRBJ1-5; 10 bases map to TRBD1. This CDR3 has 20 residues. V shed 6 bases, J shed 0 bases, and the junction held 17 bases outside the gene matches. The germline V gene has CDR1 WSHSY and CDR2 SAAADI. The CDR3 coding sequence is TGCGCCAGCAGCGCCAGGACAGGGGGGACCTCCGACAATAGCAATCAGCCCCAGCATTTT. As protein: CASSARTGGTSDNSNQPQHF.

This clone was found many times. The chain carries TRBV27 and TRBJ1-1; D may be TRBD1 (6 bases). This CDR3 region has 15 residues. Germline V gene sequence: CDR1 MNHEY, CDR2 SMNVEV (reference sequence). Trimming shortened V by 6 bases and J by 4 bases, and 18 bases separated the two germline ends. CDR3 nucleotide sequence: TGTGCCAGCAGCCAAAACCCTTCAGGGGTCACTGAAGCTTTCTTT. Its protein is CASSQNPSGVTEAFF.

The J gene is TRBJ2-7, the V gene TRBV5-6; no clear D. The CDR3 runs to 13 residues. The V gene's germline CDR1 is SGHDT and CDR2 YYEEEE. The ends were cut back, 2 bases at V and 4 bases at J, with 10 bases in the middle. This CDR3 is CASSFSEMYEQYF. The CDR3 bases are TGTGCCAGCAGCTTTTCCGAGATGTACGAGCAGTACTTC.

The V gene is TRBV11-2, the J gene TRBJ2-1; D may be TRBD2 (6 bases). CDR3 size: 16 residues. Per germline, CDR1 SGHAT and CDR2 FQNNGV. The V end was cut by 5 bases, the J end by 9 bases, with 23 bases between. This CDR3 is CASSPWKGQAGGEQFF. The DNA of the CDR3 is TGTGCCAGCAGCCCCTGGAAGGGGCAGGCCGGGGGTGAGCAGTTCTTC.

The chain couples TRBV27 to TRBJ2-7; 7 nucleotides line up with TRBD1. CDR3 length: 14 residues. The V segment lost 4 bases and the J segment 2 bases; nucleotides outside the gene matches: 5. The germline CDR1 and CDR2 sequences are MNHEY and SMNVEV (reference sequence). DNA for the CDR3: TGTGCCAGCAGTTCACCGGGACAGACCTACGAGCAGTACTTC. This translates into CASSSPGQTYEQYF.

In the case of this clone: Its ends do not fully match the called genes, so a read error is possible. This rearrangement joins TRBV28 to TRBJ2-7, with 10 bases that match TRBD2. From germline, CDR1 is MDHEN and CDR2 SYDVKM. The length of the CDR3 is 17 residues. The CDR3 DNA is TGTGCCAGCAGTTCCGAGAGACTAGCGGGTCGCTCCAACGAGCAGTACTTC. It specifies CASSSERLAGRSNEQYF.

This chain joins TRBV28 and TRBJ1-2, with D uncertain. V lost 4 bases and J 1 base, leaving 4 bases between the germline ends. Germline values: CDR1 MDHEN, CDR2 SYDVKM. The CDR3 has 12 residues. The CDR3 sequence is CASSSDNYGYTF. DNA for the CDR3: TGTGCCAGCAGTTCAGATAACTATGGCTACACCTTC.

This clone is a singleton in its sample. V and J are TRBV25-1 and TRBJ1-4; D not resolved. The ends were cut back, 3 bases at V and 6 bases at J, with 14 bases in the middle. The CDR3 loop spans 15 amino acids. CDR1 is MGHDK, CDR2 SYGVNS, per germline. The CDR3 DNA reads TGTGCCAGCAGTGAGGGAGGGCAGCTTTATGAAAAACTGTTTTTT. This encodes CASSEGGQLYEKLFF.

This chain uses TRBV7-2 with TRBJ1-4, with a weak D call TRBD1 (5 bases). The CDR3 runs 14 residues. V was clipped by 6 bases and J by 0 bases, with 8 bases between them. Germline V lookup: CDR1 SGHTA, CDR2 FQGNSA. The CDR3 is CASSRGATNEKLFF. The CDR3 DNA reads as TGTGCCAGCAGTAGGGGTGCAACTAATGAAAAACTGTTTTTT.

The chain joins TRBV15 to TRBJ1-6; D might be TRBD1 (5 bases). In germline, CDR1 is LNHNV, CDR2 YYDKDF (reference sequence). The V end lost 0 bases, the J end lost 7 bases, and 13 bases lay between the germline ends. CDR3 size: 16 residues. The CDR3 sequence: CATSRDKPDRNSPLHF. The CDR3 DNA reads TGTGCCACCAGCAGAGATAAGCCCGACAGAAATTCACCCCTCCACTTT.

The chain uses TRBV7-2 and TRBJ2-6, with D perhaps TRBD2 (5 bases). Trimming pared 5 bases from V and 2 bases from J, leaving 10 bases between. Germline values: CDR1 SGHTA, CDR2 FQGNSA. This CDR3 has 15 residues. The CDR3 DNA sequence: TGTGCCAGCAGCCTCACCGGGACTGGGGCCAACGTCCTGACTTTC. Translation: CASSLTGTGANVLTF.